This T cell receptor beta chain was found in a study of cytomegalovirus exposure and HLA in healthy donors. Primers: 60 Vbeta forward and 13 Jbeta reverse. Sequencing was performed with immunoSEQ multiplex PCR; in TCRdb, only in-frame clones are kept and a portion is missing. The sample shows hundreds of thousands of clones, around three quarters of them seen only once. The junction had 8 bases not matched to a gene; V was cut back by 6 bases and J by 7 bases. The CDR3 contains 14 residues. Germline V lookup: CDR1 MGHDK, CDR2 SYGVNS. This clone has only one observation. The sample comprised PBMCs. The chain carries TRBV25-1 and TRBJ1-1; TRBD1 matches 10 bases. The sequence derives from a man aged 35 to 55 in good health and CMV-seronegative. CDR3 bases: TGTGCCAGCAGCGGGGGACAGGGGAAAGTTGAAGCTTTCTTT. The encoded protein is CASSGGQGKVEAFF.